Shown below are 23 T cell receptor beta chains from a single sample sequenced in a study of blood T cell repertoires in COVID-19. The repertoire was sequenced with immunoSEQ multiplex PCR; TCRdb's copy has only in-frame clones and lacks some. Of around 210,000 clones listed, about three quarters are singletons. Sequenced material: peripheral blood. The origin of the receptors is a woman in her 70s with acute or convalescent COVID-19.

This clone appeared a few times. The gene calls are TRBV30 and TRBJ2-7, with 8 positions matching TRBD1. Trimming removed 2 bases from V and 2 bases from J; junction bases left unmatched: 5. CDR1 is GTSNPN, CDR2 SVGIG, per germline (reference sequence). The CDR3 has 14 residues. The CDR3 DNA follows: TGTGCCTGGAGTCGACAGGGGAACCCCTACGAGCAGTACTTC. Its protein product is CAWSRQGNPYEQYF.

The chain uses TRBV7-8 and TRBJ1-4, with a tentative D call TRBD1 (5 bases). Looked up from germline, CDR1 is SGHVS and CDR2 is FQNEAQ. CDR3 length: 14 amino acids. The germline V and J ends were trimmed by 4 bases and 3 bases, with 9 bases remaining between them. This chain's CDR3 is CASSSGLANEKLFF. DNA for the CDR3: TGTGCCAGCAGCTCGGGACTCGCTAATGAAAAACTGTTTTTT.

This sequence joins TRBV5-5 and TRBJ1-5; D gene uncertain. The length of the CDR3 is 16 residues. Germline V gene lookup returns CDR1 SGHKS and CDR2 YYEKEE (reference sequence). Trimming removed 4 bases from V and 0 bases from J, with 14 bases in between. The CDR3 reads CASSSGEGYSNQPQHF. DNA of the CDR3: TGTGCCAGCAGCAGCGGGGAGGGTTATAGCAATCAGCCCCAGCATTTT.

This sequence joins TRBV10-3 and TRBJ2-5; 10 nucleotides agree with TRBD2. CDR1 is ENHRY, CDR2 SYGVKD, per germline. The CDR3 is 16 amino acids. The V segment lost 0 bases and the J segment 4 bases; nucleotides outside the gene matches: 5. CDR3 coding DNA: TGTGCCATCAGTGAGTCGCTAGCGGGAGATCTAGAGACCCAGTACTTC. It encodes CAISESLAGDLETQYF.

The rearrangement links TRBV5-6 to TRBJ2-7, with 8 bases fitting TRBD2. V was clipped by 6 bases and J by 2 bases; unmatched bases: 4. The germline V gene encodes CDR1 SGHDT and CDR2 YYEEEE. The length of the CDR3 is 13 residues. The CDR3 spells CASNETSAYEQYF. DNA of the CDR3: TGTGCCAGCAATGAGACTAGCGCCTACGAGCAGTACTTC.

This sequence joins TRBV15 and TRBJ2-3; D is possibly TRBD1 (5 bases). CDR1 and CDR2 (germline): LNHNV, YYDKDF (reference sequence). CDR3 length: 16 residues. The ends were cut back, 2 bases at V and 0 bases at J, with 12 bases in the middle. The DNA of the CDR3 is TGTGCCACCAGCAGACCGACAGAATCTAGCACAGATACGCAGTATTTT. Residues: CATSRPTESSTDTQYF.

The sample holds a few counts of this clone. The sample carries other DNA sequences with the same CDR3. The rearrangement links TRBV11-2 to TRBJ2-7; 9 bases align to TRBD1. Germline V CDR1 and CDR2: SGHAT, FQNNGV. The V segment lost 1 base and the J segment 4 bases; nucleotides outside the gene matches: 5. The CDR3 spans 15 residues. CDR3 in amino acids: CASSLGGTGIYEQYF. As DNA, the CDR3 is TGTGCCAGCAGCTTAGGTGGGACAGGGATTTACGAGCAGTACTTC.

The gene calls are TRBV3-1 (or the pseudogene TRBV3-2) and TRBJ2-2, with 8 bases identical to TRBD2. J was trimmed by 5 bases and V by 2 bases; bases with no gene match: 7. The germline gives CDR1 LGHDT, CDR2 YNNKEL (reference sequence). The CDR3 covers 16 residues. The CDR3 is CASSQRGTRSTGELFF. CDR3 nucleotide sequence: TGTGCCAGCAGCCAAAGGGGGACTAGGAGTACCGGGGAGCTGTTTTTT.

V usage is TRBV9 and J usage is TRBJ1-2; possible D gene TRBD1, 6 bases. The germline V gene has CDR1 SGDLS and CDR2 YYNGEE. V was shortened by 0 bases and J by 4 bases, with 13 bases between the two germline ends. This CDR3 spans 15 amino acids. The CDR3: CASSVDGGGGYGYTF. The CDR3 nucleotides are TGTGCCAGCAGCGTAGATGGGGGCGGGGGCTATGGCTACACCTTC.

This chain connects TRBV25-1 to TRBJ2-2; 11 bases match TRBD2. From germline, CDR1 is MGHDK and CDR2 SYGVNS. Trimming removed 3 bases from V and 2 bases from J; junction bases left unmatched: 8. There are 18 residues in the CDR3. The CDR3 loop is CASSDYTSGSSNTGELFF. In nucleotides, the CDR3 is TGTGCCAGCAGTGATTATACTAGCGGGAGCAGTAACACCGGGGAGCTGTTTTTT.

The gene calls are TRBV27 and TRBJ1-3, with D possibly TRBD1 on 6 matching bases. CDR1 MNHEY and CDR2 SMNVEV come from the germline V gene (reference sequence). The CDR3 runs 14 residues. Between the trimmed V and J ends, which lost 6 bases and 3 bases, there was a span of 12 bases. CDR3 amino acids: CASSSTGFGNTIYF. CDR3 bases: TGTGCCAGCAGCAGTACAGGGTTTGGAAACACCATATATTTT.

The CDR3 loop reads CASSRQPEDQPQHF. The CDR3 DNA sequence: TGCGCCAGCAGCCGACAACCAGAAGATCAGCCCCAGCATTTT. The rearrangement uses TRBV5-1 and TRBJ1-5; D remains unclear. Trimming cost V 4 bases and J 5 bases, with 13 bases left between them. The CDR3 sequence is 14 residues long. Looked up from germline, CDR1 is SGHRS and CDR2 is YFSETQ.

This clone appeared once. The chain joins TRBV19 to TRBJ1-2; no definite D call. Germline V gene data show CDR1 as LNHDA and CDR2 as SQIVND (reference sequence). This CDR3 spans 13 amino acids. Trimming shortened V by 3 bases and J by 10 bases, and 15 bases separated the two germline ends. In DNA, the CDR3 is TGTGCCAGTAGTATTGAGATGGGCACTTCCTACACCTTC. Protein product: CASSIEMGTSYTF.

The J gene is TRBJ2-5, the V gene TRBV18; tentative D call: TRBD2 (6 bases). The CDR3 runs 11 residues. CDR1 is KGHSH and CDR2 is LQKENI in the germline V gene. V gave up 5 bases and J gave up 13 bases, with 14 bases separating them. The CDR3, as DNA: TGTGCCAGCTCAGACGGGACTCTTTGGTACTTC. Amino acids: CASSDGTLWYF.

The rearrangement uses TRBV25-1 and TRBJ2-7; 9 bases are a match to TRBD1. This CDR3 has 14 amino acids. Per germline, CDR1 MGHDK and CDR2 SYGVNS. J lost 3 bases, V lost 4 bases, and 4 bases had no gene match. The CDR3 DNA reads TGTGCCAGCAGTGGGGGGACAGGGCACTACGAGCAGTACTTC. Amino acid sequence: CASSGGTGHYEQYF.

The chain links TRBV28 to TRBJ2-3; TRBD2 aligns across 11 bases. Per the germline V gene, CDR1 is MDHEN and CDR2 is SYDVKM. This CDR3 region has 15 residues. J gave up 5 bases and V 5 bases, and 6 bases lay outside the gene matches. The CDR3 sequence is CASSRTSGFGDTQYF. CDR3 nucleotides: TGTGCCAGCAGTCGGACTAGCGGGTTTGGAGATACGCAGTATTTT. Complete variable domain (other parts from reference TRBV28 and TRBJ2-3): DVKVTQSSRYLVKRTGEKVFLECVQDMDHENMFWYRQDPGLGLRLIYFSYDVKMKEKGDIPEGYSVSREKKERFSLILESASTNQTSMYLCASSRTSGFGDTQYFGPGTRLTVL.

This sequence joins TRBV21-1 and TRBJ1-1. TRBV21-1 represents a pseudogene. The CDR3 has 9 amino acids. The DNA for the CDR3 is TGTGTGTCGAGCACTGAAGCTTTCTTT. Residues: CVSSTEAFF.

The V call is TRBV5-1, the J call TRBJ2-7; 7 bases align to TRBD1. Germline V lookup: CDR1 SGHRS, CDR2 YFSETQ. The CDR3 consists of 16 residues. With 3 bases clipped from V and 0 bases from J, the junction kept 9 bases outside the gene matches. CDR3 region: CASSSASGTASYEQYF. In DNA form, the CDR3 reads TGCGCCAGCAGCTCCGCCTCCGGGACAGCCTCCTACGAGCAGTACTTC. Filled out from reference TRBV5-1 and TRBJ2-7, the complete variable domain reads KAGVTQTPRYLIKTRGQQVTLSCSPISGHRSVSWYQQTPGQGLQFLFEYFSETQRNKGNFPGRFSGRQFSNSRSEMNVSTLELGDSALYLCASSSASGTASYEQYFGPGTRLTVT.

This sequence joins TRBV7-8 and TRBJ2-7, with TRBD1 matching over 9 bases. The CDR3 totals 14 residues. The J segment lost 4 bases and the V segment lost 6 bases, leaving 7 bases of the junction unmatched. The germline gives CDR1 SGHVS, CDR2 FQNEAQ. CDR3 protein: CASRTTGGGYEQYF. The CDR3, as DNA: TGTGCCAGCAGGACTACAGGGGGCGGGTACGAGCAGTACTTC. Filled out from reference TRBV7-8 and TRBJ2-7, the complete variable domain reads GAGVSQSPRYKVAKRGQDVALRCDPISGHVSLFWYQQALGQGPEFLTYFQNEAQLDKSGLPSDRFFAERPEGSVSTLKIQRTQQEDSAVYLCASRTTGGGYEQYFGPGTRLTVT.

This clone was seen only a few times. The chain links TRBV11-2 to TRBJ2-7; D remains ambiguous. The V end lost 1 base, the J end lost 2 bases, and 3 bases lay between the germline ends. The CDR3 length is 12 residues. Germline V gene sequence: CDR1 SGHAT, CDR2 FQNNGV. The CDR3 loop is CASSLVTYEQYF. The CDR3 DNA reads as TGTGCCAGCAGCTTAGTCACCTACGAGCAGTACTTC.

V usage is TRBV6-6 and J usage is TRBJ1-6, with 9 bases matching TRBD1. CDR3 length: 16 amino acids. V was clipped by 8 bases and J by 10 bases; unmatched bases: 15. In germline, CDR1 is MNHNY, CDR2 SVGAGI (reference sequence). Here the CDR3 DNA reads TGTGCCAGCGGCCTCAATCCGGGACAGGGCAAGTCACCCCTCCACTTT. Protein: CASGLNPGQGKSPLHF.

The rearrangement links TRBV5-1 to TRBJ2-1; D remains unclear. V was pared by 1 base and J by 5 bases, with 7 bases between. Germline CDR1 is SGHRS and CDR2 is YFSETQ. CDR3 length equals 13 residues. The CDR3 loop reads CASSLSLNNEQFF. Here the CDR3 DNA reads TGCGCCAGCAGCTTGTCACTCAACAATGAGCAGTTCTTC.

The V call is TRBV9, the J call TRBJ1-3; 9 bases agree with TRBD1. There are 17 residues in the CDR3. The germline CDR1 and CDR2 sequences are SGDLS and YYNGEE. Germline trimming cut 4 bases from V and 2 bases from J; bases unmatched to any gene: 10. The DNA of the CDR3 is TGTGCCAGCAGCTCACTTTGGGACAGGGTCACTGGAAACACCATATATTTT. Protein sequence: CASSSLWDRVTGNTIYF.